The next 12 T cell receptor beta chains were all read from a single sample in a study of Graves' ophthalmopathy and Graves' hyperthyroidism. RNA served as the template for amplifying TCR beta CDR3 regions. HTBI primers were used in a first-round RT-PCR, which preceded a second-round multiplex PCR. Via MiXCR, TCRdb re-called the multiplex PCR reads, giving one row per CDR3 protein. Counted here are about 740,000 distinct CDR3 sequences, roughly 40% occurring once; the ten biggest clones make up less than 55%. The sample taken for sequencing was peripheral blood. The receptors originated from an adult man with Graves' ophthalmopathy.

The CDR3 is CASSLGGTRRSPLHF. CDR3 bases: TGTGCCAGCAGCCTAGGGGGAACCCGGAGGTCACCCCTCCACTTT. This chain links TRBV11-2 with TRBJ1-6; perhaps TRBD1 as D (6 bases). CDR1 is SGHAT and CDR2 is FQNNGV in the germline V gene. V gave up 5 bases and J gave up 10 bases, with 18 bases separating them. The CDR3 has 15 amino acids.

This clonotype came up a few times. The V and J genes are TRBV7-8 and TRBJ1-5, with D perhaps matching TRBD1 (5 bases). V gave up 2 bases and J gave up 9 bases, with 14 bases separating them. This CDR3 contains 14 residues. CDR1 and CDR2 from the germline V gene are SGHVS and FQNEAQ. CDR3 coding DNA: TGTGCCAGCAGCTTATTCAGGGTCCCGGGGCCCCAGCATTTT. The encoded protein is CASSLFRVPGPQHF.

The chain uses TRBV24-1 and TRBJ1-2; possible D gene TRBD1, 5 bases. V lost 4 bases to trimming and J lost 5 bases, with 7 bases between them. The CDR3 has 12 residues. Looked up from germline, CDR1 is KGHDR and CDR2 is SFDVKD. The CDR3 reads CATSDPGYGYTF. DNA for the CDR3: TGTGCCACCAGTGACCCAGGGTATGGCTACACCTTC.

The genes are TRBV7-2 and TRBJ1-4, with TRBD1 as a possible D gene (5 bases). This CDR3 has 15 residues. Germline V gene data show CDR1 as SGHTA and CDR2 as FQGNSA. Trimming removed 6 bases at V and 3 bases at J, with 14 bases between. The chain's CDR3 is CASSDPRAANEKLFF. The CDR3 DNA sequence: TGTGCCAGCAGTGACCCCAGGGCAGCTAATGAAAAACTGTTTTTT.

This clonotype was seen a few times. A read error may account for a junction end that differs from germline. The chain uses TRBV10-2 and TRBJ1-2; 12 bases agree with TRBD1. The CDR3 loop spans 16 amino acids. Germline V gene sequence: CDR1 WSHSY, CDR2 SAAADI. The CDR3 nucleotides read TGTGCCAGCAGTTTAGACGGGACAGGGGGCGCGGGTGGCTACACCTTC. It yields the protein CASSLDGTGGAGGYTF.

The J gene is TRBJ2-3, the V gene TRBV7-3, with D uncertain. V gave up 5 bases and J gave up 4 bases, with 22 bases separating them. Germline CDR1 is SGHTA and CDR2 is FQGTGA. The CDR3 totals 17 residues. Here the CDR3 reads CASSHVGGLDTADTQYF. CDR3 DNA sequence: TGTGCCAGCAGCCACGTTGGTGGGCTAGATACGGCAGATACGCAGTATTTT.

Many counts were recorded for this clonotype. V and J are TRBV2 and TRBJ1-2, with D unresolved. Germline lookup yields CDR1 SNHLY and CDR2 FYNNEI. V lost 3 bases and J 3 bases, leaving 14 bases between the germline ends. The CDR3 runs to 15 residues. CDR3 bases: TGTGCCAGCAGTGATCTGCGGGTGAGAGACTATGGCTACACCTTC. The encoded protein is CASSDLRVRDYGYTF. Supplemented by reference TRBV2 and TRBJ1-2, the full variable domain reads EPEVTQTPSHQVTQMGQEVILRCVPISNHLYFYWYRQILGQKVEFLVSFYNNEISEKSEIFDDQFSVERPDGSNFTLKIRSTKLEDSAMYFCASSDLRVRDYGYTFGSGTRLTVV.

On this clonotype: A clone one base away is much larger, so this may be a read error. The chain combines TRBV19 with TRBJ2-2; D is undetermined. CDR3 length equals 14 residues. Looked up from germline, CDR1 is LNHDA and CDR2 is SQIVND (reference sequence). As DNA, the CDR3 is TGTGCCAGTAGTGGGCCCGCGAACATCGGGGAGCTGTTTTTT. It specifies CASSGPANIGELFF.

This clonotype has a count of ten or more. The V call is TRBV10-2, the J call TRBJ2-6, with D perhaps TRBD1 (6 bases). V lost 2 bases and J lost 0, with 17 bases in between. Germline V gene lookup returns CDR1 WSHSY and CDR2 SAAADI. CDR3 size: 19 residues. CDR3 sequence (DNA): TGCGCCAGCAGTGAGCCGTCCGGGACACCTTTCTCTGGGGCCAACGTCCTGACTTTC. Translation gives CASSEPSGTPFSGANVLTF.

The CDR3 loop is CSARDIRKPVPDTQYF. CDR3 coding DNA: TGCAGTGCTAGAGATATTCGAAAGCCGGTCCCAGATACGCAGTATTTT. The V call is TRBV20-1, the J call TRBJ2-3; D is unclear. CDR1 is DFQATT and CDR2 is SNEGSKA in the germline V gene (reference sequence). Trimming pared 0 bases from V and 4 bases from J, leaving 17 bases between. This CDR3 is 16 amino acids long.

The V call is TRBV4-1, the J call TRBJ1-3, with 8 bases fitting TRBD1. Germline trimming cut 5 bases from V and 3 bases from J; bases unmatched to any gene: 6. The CDR3 length is 15 residues. CDR1 and CDR2 from the germline V gene are MGHRA and YSYEKL. The CDR3: CASSSPGGIGNTIYF. CDR3 bases: TGCGCCAGCAGCTCCCCAGGGGGCATTGGAAACACCATATATTTT.

This clonotype has a handful of counts. This chain uses TRBV13 with TRBJ2-7, with 9 bases fitting TRBD1. Trimming at V came to 2 bases and at J to 2 bases, leaving 13 bases not matched to a gene. The germline V gene has CDR1 PRHDT and CDR2 FYEKMQ (reference sequence). The length of the CDR3 is 18 residues. CDR3 coding DNA: TGTGCCAGCAGCTTAATTCTGGGGAGTGACAGGGGGGCCTACGAGCAGTACTTC. Translated: CASSLILGSDRGAYEQYF.